This T cell receptor (beta chain) emerged from a study of CD8+ T cells in alopecia areata. Overall study findings and caveats: Scalp clonality dropped significantly under tofacitinib, as did expanded CD8+ top-100 clones.

Treatment given: oral pan-JAK inhibitor, 5-10 mg twice daily. The investigators collected lesional scalp punch biopsies and peripheral blood from alopecia areata patients. V was clipped by 4 bases and J by 5 bases, with 11 bases between them. Germline V CDR1 and CDR2: PRHDT, FYEKMQ (reference sequence). CDR3 length: 13 residues. This clone showed up just a few times. Its antigen is not identified. As the sequencing template, cDNA was produced by extracting RNA and reverse transcribing it. TCRdb keeps only in-frame clones here, not all; method: immunoSEQ multiplex PCR. The table records about 180,000 clones, about half of them present only once.

The chain couples TRBV13 to TRBJ1-2; maybe TRBD1 (6 bases). This receptor was identified in a human donor with alopecia areata. Sequenced here: CD8+ T cells sorted from blood, sampled around week 54, from a patient treated with tofacitinib. CDR3 in amino acids: CASSSGAPYGYTF. In DNA form, the CDR3 reads TGTGCCAGCAGCTCAGGGGCTCCGTATGGCTACACCTTC.